The 2 T cell receptor beta chains below were found in one sample sequenced in a study of blood T cell repertoires in COVID-19. The data were produced by immunoSEQ multiplex PCR, yet TCRdb's version contains in-frame clones alone and is incomplete. The profile shows fewer than 150,000 clones, around 83% of them singletons. Sequencing input: peripheral blood. All receptors come from a man aged 40-55 years with acute or convalescent COVID-19.

This clone was counted a few times. CDR3 residues: CASSRGGSYNEQFF. In DNA form, the CDR3 reads TGTGCCAGCAGCCGCGGGGGCTCCTACAATGAGCAGTTCTTC. V is TRBV7-2 and J is TRBJ2-1; 7 bases map to TRBD2. This CDR3 has 14 residues. Losses at the gene ends were 5 bases for V and 0 bases for J; bases not matched to a gene: 1. The germline gives CDR1 SGHTA, CDR2 FQGNSA. Using reference TRBV7-2 and TRBJ2-1 for the parts outside the CDR3, the full variable domain is GAGVSQSPSNKVTEKGKDVELRCDPISGHTALYWYRQSLGQGLEFLIYFQGNSAPDKSGLPSDRFSAERTGGSVSTLTIQRTQQEDSAVYLCASSRGGSYNEQFFGPGTRLTVL.

The chain uses TRBV5-8 and TRBJ2-7; D gene unclear. Germline V gene lookup returns CDR1 SGHTS and CDR2 YDEGEE. The CDR3 runs to 13 residues. With 0 bases removed from V and 3 bases from J, the gap between germline ends came to 7 bases. This chain's CDR3 is CASSLGRNYEQYF. CDR3 DNA: TGTGCCAGCAGCTTGGGCAGGAACTACGAGCAGTACTTC.